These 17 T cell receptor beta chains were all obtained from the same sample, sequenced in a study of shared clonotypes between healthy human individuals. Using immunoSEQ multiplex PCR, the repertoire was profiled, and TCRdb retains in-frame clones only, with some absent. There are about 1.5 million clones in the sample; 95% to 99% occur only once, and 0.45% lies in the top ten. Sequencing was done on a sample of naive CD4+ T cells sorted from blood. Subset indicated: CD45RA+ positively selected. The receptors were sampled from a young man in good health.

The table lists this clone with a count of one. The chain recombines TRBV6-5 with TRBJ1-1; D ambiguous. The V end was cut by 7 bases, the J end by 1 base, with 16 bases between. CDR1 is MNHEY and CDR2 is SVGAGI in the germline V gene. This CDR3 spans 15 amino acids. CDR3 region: CASKQLTSPNTEAFF. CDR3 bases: TGTGCCAGCAAGCAGTTAACGTCACCGAACACTGAAGCTTTCTTT.

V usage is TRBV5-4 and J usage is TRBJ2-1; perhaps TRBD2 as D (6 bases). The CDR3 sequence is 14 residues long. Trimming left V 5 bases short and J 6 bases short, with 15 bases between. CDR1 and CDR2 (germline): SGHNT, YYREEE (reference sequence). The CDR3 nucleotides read TGTGCCAGCAGAGGAGGGAATGGGATCAATGAGCAGTTCTTC. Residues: CASRGGNGINEQFF.

The CDR3: CASSSLLPGRDAADTQYF. CDR3 sequence (DNA): TGTGCCAGCAGTTCCCTCCTTCCTGGAAGGGACGCGGCAGATACGCAGTATTTT. J is TRBJ2-3 and V is TRBV28, with D perhaps given as TRBD1 or TRBD2 (5 bases each). The CDR3 is made up of 18 amino acids. Trimming removed 4 bases at V and 4 bases at J, with 24 bases between. Germline CDR1 is MDHEN and CDR2 is SYDVKM. The whole variable domain, filled in from reference TRBV28 and TRBJ2-3, reads DVKVTQSSRYLVKRTGEKVFLECVQDMDHENMFWYRQDPGLGLRLIYFSYDVKMKEKGDIPEGYSVSREKKERFSLILESASTNQTSMYLCASSSLLPGRDAADTQYFGPGTRLTVL.

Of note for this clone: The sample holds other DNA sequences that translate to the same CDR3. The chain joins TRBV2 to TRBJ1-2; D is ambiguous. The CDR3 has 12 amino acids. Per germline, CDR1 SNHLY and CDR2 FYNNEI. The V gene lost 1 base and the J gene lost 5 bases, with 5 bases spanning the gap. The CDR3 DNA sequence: TGTGCCAGCAGTGAAGGGACTTATGGCTACACCTTC. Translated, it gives CASSEGTYGYTF.

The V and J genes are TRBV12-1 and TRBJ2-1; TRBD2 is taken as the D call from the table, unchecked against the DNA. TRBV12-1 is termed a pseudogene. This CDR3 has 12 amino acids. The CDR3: CASSSGWNEQFF. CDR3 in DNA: TGTGCCAGCAGCTCCGGTTGGAATGAGCAGTTCTTC.

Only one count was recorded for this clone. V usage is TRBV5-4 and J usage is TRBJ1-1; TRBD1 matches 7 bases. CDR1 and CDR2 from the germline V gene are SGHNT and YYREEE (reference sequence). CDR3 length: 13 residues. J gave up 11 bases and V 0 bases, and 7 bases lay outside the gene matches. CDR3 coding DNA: TGTGCCAGCAGCTTGGGGGGACAGCCCGGCGCTTTCTTT. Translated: CASSLGGQPGAFF.

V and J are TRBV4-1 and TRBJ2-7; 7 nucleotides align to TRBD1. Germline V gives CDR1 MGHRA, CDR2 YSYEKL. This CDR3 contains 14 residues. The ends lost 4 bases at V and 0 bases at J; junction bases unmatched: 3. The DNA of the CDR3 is TGCGCCAGCAGCCGCAGGGACAGCTCCTACGAGCAGTACTTC. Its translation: CASSRRDSSYEQYF.

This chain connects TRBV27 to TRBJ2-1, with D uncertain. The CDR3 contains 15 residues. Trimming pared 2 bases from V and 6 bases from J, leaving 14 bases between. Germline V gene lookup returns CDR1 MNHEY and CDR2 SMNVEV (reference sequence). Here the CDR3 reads CASSLRGFRSNEQFF. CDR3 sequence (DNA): TGTGCCAGCAGTTTACGTGGGTTTAGGAGCAATGAGCAGTTCTTC.

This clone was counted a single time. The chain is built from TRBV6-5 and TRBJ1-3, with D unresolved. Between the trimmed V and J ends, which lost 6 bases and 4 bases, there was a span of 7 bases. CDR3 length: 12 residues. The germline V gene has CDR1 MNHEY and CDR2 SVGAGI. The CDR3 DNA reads TGTGCCAGCAGACCGGACGGAAACACCATATATTTT. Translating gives CASRPDGNTIYF.

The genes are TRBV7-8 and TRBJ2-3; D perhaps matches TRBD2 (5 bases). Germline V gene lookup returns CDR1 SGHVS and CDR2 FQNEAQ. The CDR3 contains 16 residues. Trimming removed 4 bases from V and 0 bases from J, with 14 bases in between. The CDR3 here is CASSSPKADSTDTQYF. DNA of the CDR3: TGTGCCAGCAGCTCCCCAAAAGCGGATAGCACAGATACGCAGTATTTT.

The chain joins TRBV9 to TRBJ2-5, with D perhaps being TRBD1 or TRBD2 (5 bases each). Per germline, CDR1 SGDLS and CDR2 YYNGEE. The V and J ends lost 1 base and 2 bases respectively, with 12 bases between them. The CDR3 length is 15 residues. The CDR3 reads CASSVIGAAQETQYF. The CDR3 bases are TGTGCCAGCAGCGTAATCGGGGCAGCGCAAGAGACCCAGTACTTC.

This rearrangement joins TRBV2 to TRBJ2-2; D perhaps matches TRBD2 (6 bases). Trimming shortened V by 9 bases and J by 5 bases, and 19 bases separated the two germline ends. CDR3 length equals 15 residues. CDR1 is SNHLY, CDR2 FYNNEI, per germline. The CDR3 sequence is CARTSEGFRTGELFF. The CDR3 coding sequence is TGTGCCAGGACTAGTGAGGGTTTCAGAACCGGGGAGCTGTTTTTT.

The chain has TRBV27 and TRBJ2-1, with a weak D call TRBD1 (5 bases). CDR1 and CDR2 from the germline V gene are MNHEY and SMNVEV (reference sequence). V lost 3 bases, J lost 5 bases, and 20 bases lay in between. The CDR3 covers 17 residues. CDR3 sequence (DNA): TGTGCCAGCAGTTTGGACATTCCCTTCCCGATCCACAATGAGCAGTTCTTC. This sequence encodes CASSLDIPFPIHNEQFF.

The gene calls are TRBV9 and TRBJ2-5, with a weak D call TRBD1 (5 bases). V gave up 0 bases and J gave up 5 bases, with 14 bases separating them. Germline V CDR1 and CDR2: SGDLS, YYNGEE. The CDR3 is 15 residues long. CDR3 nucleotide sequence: TGTGCCAGCAGCGTAGCCATAGGGGAAGGGGAGACCCAGTACTTC. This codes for CASSVAIGEGETQYF.

CDR3 loop: CASSLTRRSETQYF. In DNA, the CDR3 is TGTGCCAGCAGCTTGACGCGGCGCTCGGAGACCCAGTACTTC. V usage is TRBV5-4 and J usage is TRBJ2-5; D is undetermined. V was trimmed by 1 base and J by 5 bases, leaving 12 bases between them. The CDR3 spans 14 residues. Germline lookup yields CDR1 SGHNT and CDR2 YYREEE (reference sequence).

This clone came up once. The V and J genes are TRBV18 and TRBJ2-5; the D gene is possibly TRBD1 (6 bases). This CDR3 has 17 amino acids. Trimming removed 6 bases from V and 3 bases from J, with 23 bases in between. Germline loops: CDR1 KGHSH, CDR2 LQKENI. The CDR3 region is CASSPPNRERAKETQYF. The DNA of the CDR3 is TGTGCCAGCTCGCCGCCCAACAGGGAGAGAGCCAAAGAGACCCAGTACTTC. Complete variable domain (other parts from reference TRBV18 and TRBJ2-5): NAGVMQNPRHLVRRRGQEARLRCSPMKGHSHVYWYRQLPEEGLKFMVYLQKENIIDESGMPKERFSAEFPKEGPSILRIQQVVRGDSAAYFCASSPPNRERAKETQYFGPGTRLLVL.

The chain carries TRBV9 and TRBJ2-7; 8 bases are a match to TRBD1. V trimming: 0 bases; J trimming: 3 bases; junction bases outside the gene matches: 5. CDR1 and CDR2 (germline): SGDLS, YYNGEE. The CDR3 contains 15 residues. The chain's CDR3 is CASSVGGQVGYEQYF. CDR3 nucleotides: TGTGCCAGCAGCGTAGGGGGACAGGTCGGCTACGAGCAGTACTTC. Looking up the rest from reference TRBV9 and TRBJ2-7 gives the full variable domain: DSGVTQTPKHLITATGQRVTLRCSPRSGDLSVYWYQQSLDQGLQFLIQYYNGEERAKGNILERFSAQQFPDLHSELNLSSLELGDSALYFCASSVGGQVGYEQYFGPGTRLTVT.